The source of this T cell receptor beta chain is a study of blood T cell repertoires in COVID-19. Germline-derived CDR1 and CDR2 are MDHEN and SYDVKM. V was clipped by 6 bases and J by 3 bases; unmatched bases: 14. The CDR3 consists of 16 residues. The method was immunoSEQ multiplex PCR; TCRdb's version includes in-frame clones alone and lacks a portion of them. This sample has around 95,000 clones, with 85% to 90% found just once. The TCR was taken from a human donor in a cohort sampled during active COVID-19. The chain couples TRBV28 to TRBJ2-7; 7 bases are shared with TRBD2. The sample comprised peripheral blood. The CDR3 coding sequence is TGTGCCAGCAGACCCCCCGGGGGGTTGAATCGCTACGAGCAGTACTTC. Its translation is CASRPPGGLNRYEQYF.